One sample yielded the 23 T cell receptor beta chains listed below, sequenced in a study of shared clonotypes between healthy human individuals. Naive CD8 isolation took CD45RO-negative cells positively selected for CCR7 and excluded terminally differentiated effector memory CD45RA+ cells. The assay was immunoSEQ multiplex PCR, and TCRdb's table has in-frame clones only and misses some. The table shows 550,000 to 750,000 clones, with about 90% occurring only once. What was sequenced was naive CD8+ T cells sorted from blood. The receptor set was obtained from a man in his thirties or forties in good health.

The chain is built from TRBV19 and TRBJ2-7; D possibly corresponds to TRBD2 (5 bases). Germline values: CDR1 LNHDA, CDR2 SQIVND (reference sequence). Trimming removed 4 bases from V and 5 bases from J, with 18 bases in between. The length of the CDR3 is 15 residues. The CDR3: CASSTPRRSRDEQYF. The DNA of the CDR3 is TGTGCCAGTAGTACCCCTAGGAGGTCTCGGGACGAGCAGTACTTC.

This clone has a handful of counts. The sample has other DNA sequences that encode this CDR3 too. The J gene is TRBJ1-1, the V gene TRBV19, with D uncertain. The germline CDR1 and CDR2 sequences are LNHDA and SQIVND (reference sequence). V dropped 3 bases and J dropped 5 bases, with 4 bases sitting between them. The CDR3 runs 11 residues. CDR3 bases: TGTGCCAGTAGTATCGGTACTGAAGCTTTCTTT. It encodes CASSIGTEAFF.

V usage is TRBV7-6 and J usage is TRBJ1-1, with D possibly matching TRBD1 (6 bases). Trimming pared 5 bases from V and 3 bases from J, leaving 19 bases between. CDR1 is SGHVS, CDR2 FNYEAQ, per germline. CDR3 length: 16 amino acids. The CDR3 is CASSPERAGADTEAFF. CDR3 nucleotides: TGTGCCAGCAGCCCGGAGCGGGCAGGGGCGGACACTGAAGCTTTCTTT.

In DNA form, the CDR3 reads TGTGCCAGCAGCTCAGGACAGGGATGGAACACCATATATTTT. Its protein is CASSSGQGWNTIYF. J is TRBJ1-3 and V is TRBV11-2; 8 nucleotides line up with TRBD1. Germline V lookup: CDR1 SGHAT, CDR2 FQNNGV. The CDR3 runs to 14 residues. The V segment lost 4 bases and the J segment 7 bases; nucleotides outside the gene matches: 6.

This clone was detected only once. The V and J genes are TRBV7-9 and TRBJ2-1; no reliable D call. The CDR3 consists of 11 residues. The ends were cut back, 8 bases at V and 5 bases at J, with 7 bases in the middle. Germline CDR1 is SEHNR and CDR2 is FQNEAQ (reference sequence). The CDR3 nucleotides are TGTGCCAGCGGGGTCGACAATGAGCAGTTCTTC. This codes for CASGVDNEQFF.

The chain is built from TRBV27 and TRBJ2-3; unclear D gene. Germline V gives CDR1 MNHEY, CDR2 SMNVEV (reference sequence). The CDR3 has 12 amino acids. V dropped 5 bases and J dropped 0 bases, with 3 bases sitting between them. The CDR3 region is CASSKSTDTQYF. The CDR3 bases are TGTGCCAGCAGTAAGAGCACAGATACGCAGTATTTT.

The chain uses TRBV4-3 and TRBJ2-5; 7 positions agree with TRBD2. The CDR3 loop spans 16 amino acids. Germline V lookup: CDR1 LGHNA, CDR2 YSLEER. The V segment lost 2 bases and the J segment 1 base; nucleotides outside the gene matches: 7. In DNA form, the CDR3 reads TGCGCCAGCAGCCAATACTCTAGCGGCGCCCAAGAGACCCAGTACTTC. Translation: CASSQYSSGAQETQYF.

The chain joins TRBV11-3 to TRBJ2-1, with D perhaps assigned TRBD1 or TRBD2 (5 bases each). V lost 6 bases and J lost 2, with 11 bases in between. CDR1 and CDR2 (germline): SGHNT, YENEEA. The CDR3 extends over 14 amino acids. The CDR3 DNA reads TGTGCCAGCAGTTTCGGGACCACCTACAATGAGCAGTTCTTC. This codes for CASSFGTTYNEQFF.

The chain has TRBV20-1 and TRBJ2-7; D is unclear. Germline loops: CDR1 DFQATT, CDR2 SNEGSKA (reference sequence). The V gene lost 6 bases and the J gene lost 3 bases, with 9 bases spanning the gap. The CDR3 runs 11 residues. CDR3 in amino acids: CSALYDYEQYF. CDR3 in DNA: TGCAGTGCACTTTACGACTACGAGCAGTACTTC.

J is TRBJ1-4 and V is TRBV2; 7 bases are a match to TRBD1. The junction had 10 bases not matched to a gene; V was cut back by 2 bases and J by 4 bases. This CDR3 contains 17 residues. Per the germline V gene, CDR1 is SNHLY and CDR2 is FYNNEI. The CDR3 nucleotides are TGTGCCAGCAGTGAAAATCCCGAGGGGGCGGGTAATGAAAAACTGTTTTTT. Translated: CASSENPEGAGNEKLFF.

This chain uses TRBV27 with TRBJ2-1, with 9 bases lining up with TRBD2. CDR3 length: 17 residues. Germline-derived CDR1 and CDR2 are MNHEY and SMNVEV (reference sequence). V lost 5 bases to trimming and J lost 7 bases; unmatched junction nucleotides: 15. CDR3 loop: CASSPITVAGVSNEQFF. The CDR3 DNA sequence: TGTGCCAGCAGTCCTATTACCGTAGCGGGAGTGAGTAATGAGCAGTTCTTC.

The chain combines TRBV7-8 with TRBJ2-3, with 7 bases aligning to TRBD2. Germline-derived CDR1 and CDR2 are SGHVS and FQNEAQ. The V segment lost 8 bases and the J segment 3 bases; nucleotides outside the gene matches: 11. The CDR3 is 15 residues long. CDR3 DNA: TGTGCCAGCTCTGAGGGCGGGAGTAAGACAGATACGCAGTATTTT. Translating gives CASSEGGSKTDTQYF.

The chain uses TRBV25-1 and TRBJ2-7; 10 bases are a match to TRBD1. Germline loops: CDR1 MGHDK, CDR2 SYGVNS. This CDR3 has 15 amino acids. V gave up 6 bases and J gave up 2 bases; unmatched junction bases: 7. CDR3 nucleotide sequence: TGTGCCAGCAGCCTTAGGGACAGGGGAACCTACGAGCAGTACTTC. Amino acids: CASSLRDRGTYEQYF.

CDR3: CASSPQNEQFF. In nucleotides, the CDR3 is TGTGCCAGCAGCCCCCAGAATGAGCAGTTCTTC. The rearrangement links TRBV6-6 to TRBJ2-1; D uncertain. Germline CDR1 and CDR2: MNHNY and SVGAGI (reference sequence). The ends were cut back, 6 bases at V and 7 bases at J, with 7 bases in the middle. The CDR3 length is 11 residues.

V and J are TRBV6-1 and TRBJ1-5; TRBD1 matches 9 bases. The junction had 9 bases not matched to a gene; V was cut back by 6 bases and J by 6 bases. CDR3 size: 15 residues. Germline-derived CDR1 and CDR2 are MNHNS and SASEGT. CDR3 in amino acids: CASRPGQGYFQPQHF. The CDR3 DNA reads as TGTGCCAGCAGACCGGGACAGGGTTATTTTCAGCCCCAGCATTTT.

J is TRBJ2-1 and V is TRBV5-1; 13 bases are a match to TRBD2. The CDR3 contains 18 residues. Germline values: CDR1 SGHRS, CDR2 YFSETQ. V was pared by 0 bases and J by 1 base, with 4 bases of the junction left unmatched. In DNA, the CDR3 is TGCGCCAGCAGCTTGGGACTAGCGGGAGGAGGATCCTACAATGAGCAGTTCTTC. Its protein is CASSLGLAGGGSYNEQFF.

V gene TRBV6-5 combines with J gene TRBJ2-7, with D maybe TRBD1 (6 bases). Germline V gene data show CDR1 as MNHEY and CDR2 as SVGAGI. Deletions cut 8 bases from V and 4 bases from J, with 18 bases between. This CDR3 has 14 residues. CDR3 region: CASRTGTYWYEQYF. In DNA form, the CDR3 reads TGTGCCAGCCGGACCGGGACATATTGGTACGAGCAGTACTTC.

The chain employs TRBV4-1 and TRBJ2-1; 7 nucleotides agree with TRBD2. The V segment lost 0 bases and the J segment 7 bases; nucleotides outside the gene matches: 6. The CDR3 length is 15 residues. The V gene's germline CDR1 is MGHRA and CDR2 YSYEKL. The CDR3 region has the DNA TGCGCCAGCAGCCAAGAAGACGGACTAGTTAATGAGCAGTTCTTC. Amino acid sequence: CASSQEDGLVNEQFF.

This clone was seen once. The chain joins TRBV13 to TRBJ2-2, with D unresolved. V was pared by 5 bases and J by 7 bases, with 11 bases between. Germline values: CDR1 PRHDT, CDR2 FYEKMQ (reference sequence). The CDR3 runs 13 residues. Here the CDR3 DNA reads TGTGCCAGCAGCCGTGGGTTGGGCGGGGAGCTGTTTTTT. Translated, it gives CASSRGLGGELFF.

The V and J genes are TRBV5-8 and TRBJ2-1; D is perhaps TRBD1 (6 bases). The V and J ends lost 4 bases and 5 bases respectively, with 16 bases between them. Germline CDR1 and CDR2: SGHTS and YDEGEE. The CDR3 contains 15 residues. The CDR3 sequence is CASSRKGHKDNEQFF. CDR3 sequence (DNA): TGTGCCAGCAGCAGAAAGGGACACAAAGACAATGAGCAGTTCTTC.

V usage is TRBV2 and J usage is TRBJ2-7, with D perhaps being TRBD1 or TRBD2 (6 bases each). The V gene lost 4 bases and the J gene lost 2 bases, with 12 bases spanning the gap. This CDR3 has 14 residues. CDR1 and CDR2 from the germline V gene are SNHLY and FYNNEI. The chain's CDR3 is CASSADGGPYEQYF. As DNA, the CDR3 is TGTGCCAGCAGTGCGGACGGGGGCCCCTACGAGCAGTACTTC.

This clone was detected once. CDR3 region: CASSLDWGPGQPQHF. The CDR3 DNA follows: TGTGCCAGCAGCTTAGATTGGGGGCCGGGTCAGCCCCAGCATTTT. The gene calls are TRBV7-6 and TRBJ1-5; TRBD1 is a possible D gene (6 bases). CDR1 and CDR2 from the germline V gene are SGHVS and FNYEAQ. This CDR3 is 15 amino acids long. The V end was cut by 1 base, the J end by 6 bases, with 13 bases between. Variable domain in full (rest from reference TRBV7-6 and TRBJ1-5): GAGVSQSPRYKVTKRGQDVALRCDPISGHVSLYWYRQALGQGPEFLTYFNYEAQQDKSGLPNDRFSAERPEGSISTLTIQRTEQRDSAMYRCASSLDWGPGQPQHFGDGTRLSIL.

V and J are TRBV28 and TRBJ2-5; TRBD2 is a possible D gene (6 bases). Per germline, CDR1 MDHEN and CDR2 SYDVKM. The CDR3 consists of 13 residues. With 7 bases removed from V and 5 bases from J, the gap between germline ends came to 14 bases. The CDR3 DNA reads TGTGCCAGCACCCAATCTAGCGAGGAGACCCAGTACTTC. Translated: CASTQSSEETQYF.